What follows is one T cell receptor (beta chain) and its context. The data were obtained in a study of shared clonotypes between healthy human individuals. Background on the study: The plates for each donor numbered three CD4 naive, three CD4 memory, two CD8 naive and one CD8 memory.

When replicate PCRs were run on sorted subsets, they used about 220 ng DNA, about 30,000 T cell genomes. Here immunoSEQ multiplex PCR was the method, and the copy in TCRdb shows in-frame clones only, minus some. The table records some 2,500,000 clones, around 90% of them present only once. Germline trimming cut 2 bases from V and 1 base from J; bases unmatched to any gene: 6. Germline-derived CDR1 and CDR2 are SGHTA and FQGTGA. There are 17 residues in the CDR3. Source material: naive CD4+ T cells from PBMCs. Sample subset: CD45RA+ positively selected. The V call is TRBV7-3, the J call TRBJ2-1; 9 bases fit TRBD2. The sequence came from a man between 18 and 35 years old in good health. Some clones in this sample may be carry-over from other donors' samples. CDR3 region: CASSLGLLAGSYNEQFF. The CDR3 DNA sequence: TGTGCCAGCAGCTTAGGTCTCCTAGCGGGGTCCTACAATGAGCAGTTCTTC.